The present TCR beta chain was sequenced within a study of CD8 T cells in ankylosing spondylitis (dated 2017 in TCRdb). For the study in its entirety: The study set out to find disease-linked TCR variants by profiling T cell receptor beta repertoires in ankylosing spondylitis patients and healthy donors. The full study cohort was made up of approximately 24 ankylosing spondylitis patients and about a hundred healthy donors. Peripheral blood was sampled, and synovial fluid was also collected from ankylosing spondylitis patients. Beyond this particular receptor, the publication reports: Some motif variants were previously reported in synovial fluid and blood of reactive arthritis patients, suggesting common disease-initiation mechanisms. A CD8+ phenotype was shown by the disease-linked clones, which were found at relatively low frequencies in peripheral blood. The disease-linked clones were reported as significantly enriched in matched synovial fluid samples from ankylosing spondylitis patients. A TCR beta motif of several highly homologous amino acid variants appeared characteristic of blood from ankylosing spondylitis patients.

This clonotype showed up many times. Its target antigen remains unknown. It has no much larger one-base neighbor in the sample; base qualities were not kept. Synovial fluid samples were matched to blood samples from the same ankylosing spondylitis patients. Sequencer: Illumina HiSeq 2500. Quantitative 5'-RACE with molecular barcodes was the method used to prepare the TCR beta libraries. The authors' pipeline ran thus. A new computational method based on a probabilistic model of VDJ rearrangement was used to identify disease-linked TCR variants. In TCRdb, the public reads were trimmed at Q25 with fastp and aligned with MiXCR, with productive beta chains retained. Rows with a matching CDR3 protein are joined into one entry that keeps the most common DNA and genes. The V and J calls reflect TCRdb's pipeline rather than the authors' work. In this sample the table shows tens of thousands of distinct CDR3 sequences, roughly 6.2% of which occur a single time. The ten largest clonotypes hold roughly 4.8% of the sample.

Counted from cysteine to phenylalanine, this CDR3 has 16 amino acids. The CDR3 DNA has 48 bases and is translated from base 1. The germline V gene specifies MNHEY as CDR1 and SVGAGI as CDR2. The junction carries 16 bases between V and J, which are trimmed by 5 bases and 3 bases respectively. The clonotype originates from a male donor with ankylosing spondylitis. Sequencing was carried out using synovial fluid, either unsorted or a sorted T cell fraction (not recorded which). The V and J genes are TRBV6-5 and TRBJ1-4, with no confidently assigned D gene. The CDR3 region has the sequence CASSTRVSSANEKLFF. The nucleotide sequence is TGTGCCAGCAGTACTCGGGTCTCCTCAGCTAATGAAAAACTGTTTTTT.